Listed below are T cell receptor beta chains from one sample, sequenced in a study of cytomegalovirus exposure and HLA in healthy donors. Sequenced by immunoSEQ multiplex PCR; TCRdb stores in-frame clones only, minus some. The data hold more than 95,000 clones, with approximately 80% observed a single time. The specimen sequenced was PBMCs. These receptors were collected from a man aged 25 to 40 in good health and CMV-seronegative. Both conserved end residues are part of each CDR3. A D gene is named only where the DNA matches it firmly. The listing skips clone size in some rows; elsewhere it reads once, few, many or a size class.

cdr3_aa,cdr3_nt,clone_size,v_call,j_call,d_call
CATGEWRVLGEQYF,TGTGCCACCGGGGAGTGGCGGGTCCTGGGCGAGCAGTACTTC,NA,TRBV25-1,TRBJ2-7,NA
CASSLAHIGTRLGDTQYF,TGTGCCAGCAGCTTAGCGCATATAGGGACTAGGCTCGGAGATACGCAGTATTTT,NA,TRBV7-6,TRBJ2-3,TRBD2
CASSESLAGSYEQYF,TGTGCCAGCAGTGAAAGTCTGGCTGGTTCCTACGAGCAGTACTTC,NA,TRBV6-1,TRBJ2-7,NA
CASHMGQGGTEAFF,TGCGCCAGCCACATGGGACAGGGAGGCACTGAAGCTTTCTTT,once,TRBV5-1,TRBJ1-1,TRBD1
CASSLGQVVSYEQYF,TGTGCCAGCAGCTTGGGGCAGGTGGTCTCCTACGAGCAGTACTTC,NA,TRBV5-4,TRBJ2-7,NA
CASSDGQGFDTIYF,TGTGCCAGCAGTGATGGACAGGGGTTTGACACCATATATTTT,NA,TRBV2,TRBJ1-3,TRBD1
CASSQAQGTDTQYF,TGCGCCAGCAGCCAAGCTCAGGGAACAGATACGCAGTATTTT,NA,TRBV4-3,TRBJ2-3,NA
CASSSTVSGNTIYF,TGTGCCAGCAGCTCGACAGTCTCTGGAAACACCATATATTTT,NA,TRBV5-4,TRBJ1-3,NA
CASSQAWGGRDYGYTF,TGTGCCAGCAGCCAAGCCTGGGGGGGGAGGGACTATGGCTACACCTTC,NA,TRBV4-2,TRBJ1-2,NA
CASTTSGQGDTEAFF,TGTGCCAGCACTACCTCTGGACAGGGGGACACTGAAGCTTTCTTT,NA,TRBV28,TRBJ1-1,TRBD1
CASRSGSRTGELFF,TGTGCCAGCAGGTCCGGGAGTCGCACCGGGGAGCTGTTTTTT,NA,TRBV28,TRBJ2-2,NA
CASSFKEGSGNGYTF,TGTGCCAGCAGCTTCAAAGAAGGAAGCGGGAATGGCTACACCTTC,NA,TRBV7-9,TRBJ1-2,NA
CASSQDLSQNYGYTF,TGCGCCAGCAGCCAAGATCTTTCACAGAACTATGGCTACACCTTC,NA,TRBV4-3,TRBJ1-2,NA
CATSLRKENSPLHF,TGTGCCACCAGCTTGAGGAAGGAGAATTCACCCCTCCACTTT,few,TRBV15,TRBJ1-6,NA
CASSTGERGGQETQYF,TGTGCCAGCAGCACGGGGGAGCGGGGGGGACAAGAGACCCAGTACTTC,NA,TRBV13,TRBJ2-5,TRBD2
CASSEPGQFYEQYF,TGTGCCAGCAGTGAACCCGGACAGTTTTACGAGCAGTACTTC,NA,TRBV27,TRBJ2-7,NA
CASGQGLSSYNEQFF,TGCGCCAGCGGCCAAGGACTCAGCTCCTACAATGAGCAGTTCTTC,NA,TRBV5-1,TRBJ2-1,NA
CASSLEGWQGAGEQYF,TGTGCCAGCAGCTTGGAAGGGTGGCAGGGGGCAGGCGAGCAGTACTTC,few,TRBV5-8,TRBJ2-7,TRBD1
CASSRELAAYNEQFF,TGCGCCAGCAGCAGGGAGCTAGCGGCCTACAATGAGCAGTTCTTC,NA,TRBV5-1,TRBJ2-1,TRBD2
CASSLVTGNTIYF,TGCGCCAGCAGCTTGGTCACTGGAAACACCATATATTTT,NA,TRBV5-1,TRBJ1-3,NA
CASSRDLASTGQETQYF,TGTGCCAGCAGCCGGGACTTAGCCTCAACTGGACAAGAGACCCAGTACTTC,NA,TRBV5-4,TRBJ2-5,NA
CASSYSFSANTIYF,TGTGCCAGCAGTTACTCGTTCTCAGCGAACACCATATATTTT,NA,TRBV6-5,TRBJ1-3,NA
CASTSRAGTLAKNIQYF,TGTGCCAGTACATCACGGGCGGGCACACTAGCCAAAAACATTCAGTACTTC,NA,TRBV19,TRBJ2-4,NA
CASSLQGATDTQYF,TGTGCCAGTAGTCTACAGGGGGCAACAGATACGCAGTATTTT,NA,TRBV19,TRBJ2-3,TRBD1
CASSFGTVYEQYF,TGTGCCAGCAGCTTTGGGACAGTCTACGAGCAGTACTTC,NA,TRBV5-4,TRBJ2-7,TRBD1